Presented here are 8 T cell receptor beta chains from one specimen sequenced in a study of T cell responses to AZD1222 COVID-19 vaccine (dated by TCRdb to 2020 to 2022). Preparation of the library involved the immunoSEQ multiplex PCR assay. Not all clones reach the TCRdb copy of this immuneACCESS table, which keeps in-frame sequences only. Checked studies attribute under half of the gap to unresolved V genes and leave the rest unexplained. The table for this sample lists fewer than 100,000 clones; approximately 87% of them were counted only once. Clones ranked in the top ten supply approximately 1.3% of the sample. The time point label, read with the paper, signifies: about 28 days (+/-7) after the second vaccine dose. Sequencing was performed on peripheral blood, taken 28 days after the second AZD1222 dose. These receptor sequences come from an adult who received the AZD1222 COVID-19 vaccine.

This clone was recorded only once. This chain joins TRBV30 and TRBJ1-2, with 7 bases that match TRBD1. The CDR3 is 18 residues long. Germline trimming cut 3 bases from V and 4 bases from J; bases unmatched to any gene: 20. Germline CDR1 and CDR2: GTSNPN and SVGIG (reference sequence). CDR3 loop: CAWSEIGTDHWGIYGYTF. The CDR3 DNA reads TGTGCCTGGAGCGAGATAGGGACAGATCATTGGGGGATCTATGGCTACACCTTC.

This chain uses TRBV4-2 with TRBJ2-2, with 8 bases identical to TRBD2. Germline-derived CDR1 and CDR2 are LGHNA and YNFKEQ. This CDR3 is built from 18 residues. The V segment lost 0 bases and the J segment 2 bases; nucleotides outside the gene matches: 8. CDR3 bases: TGTGCCAGCAGCCAAGAATCGTTCGGGGGGGCCAACACCGGGGAGCTGTTTTTT. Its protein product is CASSQESFGGANTGELFF.

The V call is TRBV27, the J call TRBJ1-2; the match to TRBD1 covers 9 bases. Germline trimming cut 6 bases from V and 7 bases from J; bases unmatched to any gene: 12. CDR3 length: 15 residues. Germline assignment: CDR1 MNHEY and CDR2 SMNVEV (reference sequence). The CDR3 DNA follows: TGTGCCAGCAGGACGCCAGGGGACAGGGCCTCTGGCTACACCTTC. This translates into CASRTPGDRASGYTF.

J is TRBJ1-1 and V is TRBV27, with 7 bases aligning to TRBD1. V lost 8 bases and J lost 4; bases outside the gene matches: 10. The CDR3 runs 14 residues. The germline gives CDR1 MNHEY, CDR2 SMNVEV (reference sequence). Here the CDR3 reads CASGRQGLGTEAFF. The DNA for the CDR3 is TGTGCCAGCGGGCGACAGGGTTTGGGCACTGAAGCTTTCTTT.

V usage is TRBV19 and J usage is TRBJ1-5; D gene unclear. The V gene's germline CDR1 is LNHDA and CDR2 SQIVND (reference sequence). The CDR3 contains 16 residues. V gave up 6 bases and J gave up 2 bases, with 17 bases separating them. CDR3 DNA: TGTGCCAGTAGGCCAACCCCTGGTCACGGCAATCAGCCCCAGCATTTT. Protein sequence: CASRPTPGHGNQPQHF.

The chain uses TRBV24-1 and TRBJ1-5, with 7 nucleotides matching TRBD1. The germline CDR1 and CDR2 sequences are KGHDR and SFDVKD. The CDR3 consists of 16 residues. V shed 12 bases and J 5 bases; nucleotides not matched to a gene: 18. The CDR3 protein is CAPIRGGQPADQPQHF. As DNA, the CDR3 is TGTGCCCCCATCAGGGGGGGGCAGCCGGCCGATCAGCCCCAGCATTTT.

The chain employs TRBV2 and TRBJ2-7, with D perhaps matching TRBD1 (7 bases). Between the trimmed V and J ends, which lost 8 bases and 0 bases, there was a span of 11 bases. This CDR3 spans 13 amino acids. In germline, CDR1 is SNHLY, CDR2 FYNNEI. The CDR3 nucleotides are TGTGCCAGCCTGCGGGACAGCTCCTACGAGCAGTACTTC. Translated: CASLRDSSYEQYF.

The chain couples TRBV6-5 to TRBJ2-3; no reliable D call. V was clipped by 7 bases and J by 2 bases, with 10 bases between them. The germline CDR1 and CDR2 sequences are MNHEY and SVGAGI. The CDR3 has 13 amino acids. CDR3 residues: CASTRASTDTQYF. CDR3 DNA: TGTGCCAGCACTAGGGCCTCCACAGATACGCAGTATTTT.